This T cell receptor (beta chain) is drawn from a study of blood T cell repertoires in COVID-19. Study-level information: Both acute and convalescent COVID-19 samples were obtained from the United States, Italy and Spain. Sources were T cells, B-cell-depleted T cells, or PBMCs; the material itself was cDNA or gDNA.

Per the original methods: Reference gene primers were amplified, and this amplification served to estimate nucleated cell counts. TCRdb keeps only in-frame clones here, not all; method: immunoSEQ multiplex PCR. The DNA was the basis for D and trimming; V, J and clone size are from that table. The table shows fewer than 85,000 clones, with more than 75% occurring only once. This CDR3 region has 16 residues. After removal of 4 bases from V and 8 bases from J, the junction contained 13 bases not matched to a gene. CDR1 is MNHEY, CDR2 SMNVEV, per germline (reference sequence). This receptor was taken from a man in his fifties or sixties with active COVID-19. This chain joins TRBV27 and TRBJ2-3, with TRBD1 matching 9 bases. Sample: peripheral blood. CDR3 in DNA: TGTGCCAGCAGTTCTGGGGACAGGGTGCTAATAGGTACGCAGTATTTT. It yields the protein CASSSGDRVLIGTQYF.